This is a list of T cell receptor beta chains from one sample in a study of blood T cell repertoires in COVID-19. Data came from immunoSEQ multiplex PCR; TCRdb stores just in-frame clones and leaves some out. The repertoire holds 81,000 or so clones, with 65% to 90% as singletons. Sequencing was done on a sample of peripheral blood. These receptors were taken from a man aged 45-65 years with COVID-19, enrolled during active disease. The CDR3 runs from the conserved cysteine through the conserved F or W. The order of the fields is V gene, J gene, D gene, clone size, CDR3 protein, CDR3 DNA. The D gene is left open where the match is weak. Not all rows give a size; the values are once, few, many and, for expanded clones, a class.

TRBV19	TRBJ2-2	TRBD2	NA	CASTFLAGLTGELFF	TGTGCCAGTACCTTTCTAGCGGGACTCACCGGGGAGCTGTTTTTT
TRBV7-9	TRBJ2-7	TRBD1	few	CASSSGGRGEFPYEQYF	TGTGCCAGCAGCTCAGGGGGCAGAGGGGAATTCCCCTACGAGCAGTACTTC
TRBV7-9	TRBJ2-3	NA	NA	CASSLLGAGSTDTQYF	TGTGCCAGCAGCTTGTTGGGAGCGGGTTCCACAGATACGCAGTATTTT
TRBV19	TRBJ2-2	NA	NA	CASSTWGGGELFF	TGTGCCAGTAGTACTTGGGGCGGCGGGGAGCTGTTTTTT
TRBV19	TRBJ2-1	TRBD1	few	CASSIRTGGWNNEQFF	TGTGCCAGTAGTATACGGACAGGGGGCTGGAACAATGAGCAGTTCTTC
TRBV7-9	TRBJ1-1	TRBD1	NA	CASTRGGGIDTEAFF	TGTGCCAGCACCCGCGGAGGGGGCATTGACACTGAAGCTTTCTTT
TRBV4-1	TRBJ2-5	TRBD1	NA	CASSPIGQGGGETQYF	TGCGCCAGCAGCCCAATCGGACAGGGAGGTGGAGAGACCCAGTACTTC
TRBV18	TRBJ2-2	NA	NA	CASSRERNTGELFF	TGTGCCAGCTCACGAGAAAGAAACACCGGGGAGCTGTTTTTT
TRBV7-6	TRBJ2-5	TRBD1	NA	CASSRQGTNLRSETQYF	TGTGCCAGCAGCAGACAGGGCACAAACCTACGTTCGGAGACCCAGTACTTC
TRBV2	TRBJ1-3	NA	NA	CASSEVSGAGNTIYF	TGTGCCAGCAGTGAAGTTTCAGGGGCTGGAAACACCATATATTTT
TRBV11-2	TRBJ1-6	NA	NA	CASSVVGRSNSPLHF	TGTGCCAGCAGCGTCGTAGGGAGGAGTAATTCACCCCTCCACTTT
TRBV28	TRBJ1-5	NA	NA	CASSPPNFHDSNQPQHF	TGTGCCAGCAGCCCACCTAACTTCCACGATAGCAATCAGCCCCAGCATTTT
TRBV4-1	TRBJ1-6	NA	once	CASSQDRGNSPLHF	TGCGCCAGCAGCCAAGATCGAGGGAATTCACCCCTCCACTTT
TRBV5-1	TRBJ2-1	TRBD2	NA	CASSLEWTSGRNNEQFF	TGCGCCAGCAGCTTGGAGTGGACAAGCGGGAGGAACAATGAGCAGTTCTTC
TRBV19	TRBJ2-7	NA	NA	CATSQTATYEQYF	TGTGCCACATCACAGACAGCAACCTACGAGCAGTACTTC
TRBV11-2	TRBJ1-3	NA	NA	CASSLDSVIGNTIYF	TGTGCCAGCAGCTTAGACTCGGTCATTGGAAACACCATATATTTT
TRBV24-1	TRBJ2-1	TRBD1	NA	CATSGFGQGYDEQFF	TGTGCCACCAGTGGGTTCGGACAGGGTTACGATGAGCAGTTCTTC
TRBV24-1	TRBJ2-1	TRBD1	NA	CATSESDRGALYEQFF	TGTGCCACCAGTGAATCCGACAGGGGCGCTTTGTATGAGCAGTTCTTC
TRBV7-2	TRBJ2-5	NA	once	CASSLRVLRERETQYF	TGTGCCAGCAGCCTCCGAGTTTTGAGGGAGCGAGAGACCCAGTACTTC
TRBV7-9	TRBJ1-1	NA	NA	CAVAANTEAFF	TGTGCCGTAGCAGCGAACACTGAAGCTTTCTTT
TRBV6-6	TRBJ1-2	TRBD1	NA	CASSYPGTGGYGYTF	TGTGCCAGCAGTTACCCCGGGACAGGGGGGTATGGCTACACCTTC
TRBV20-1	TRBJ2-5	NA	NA	CSATTRGTQYF	TGCAGTGCCACCACTCGGGGGACCCAGTACTTC
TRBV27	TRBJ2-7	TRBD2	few	CASSLSRTSGRNQYF	TGTGCCAGCAGTTTATCCCGGACTAGCGGGAGAAATCAGTACTTC
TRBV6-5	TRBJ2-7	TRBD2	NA	CASSYSPSGSYEQYF	TGTGCCAGCAGTTACTCGCCTAGCGGGAGCTACGAGCAGTACTTC
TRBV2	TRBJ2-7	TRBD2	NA	CASSREAGLAGAPYEQYF	TGTGCCAGCAGCCGGGAGGCAGGTTTAGCGGGAGCCCCCTACGAGCAGTACTTC
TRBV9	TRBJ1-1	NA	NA	CASSFWDKNTEAFF	TGTGCCAGCAGCTTTTGGGACAAGAACACTGAAGCTTTCTTT
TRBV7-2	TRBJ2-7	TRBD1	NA	CASSGRTGSYEQYF	TGTGCCAGCAGCGGTAGGACAGGGAGTTACGAGCAGTACTTC
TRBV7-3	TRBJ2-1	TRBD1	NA	CASSPEPLTGSSYNEQFF	TGTGCCAGCAGCCCCGAACCTTTGACAGGGAGCTCCTACAATGAGCAGTTCTTC
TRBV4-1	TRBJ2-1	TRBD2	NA	CASSHPLGVAGDYNEQFF	TGCGCCAGCAGCCATCCCCTCGGGGTAGCGGGCGACTACAATGAGCAGTTCTTC
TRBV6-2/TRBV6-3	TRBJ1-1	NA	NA	CASSYLGGMNTEAFF	TGTGCCAGCAGTTACCTAGGCGGTATGAACACTGAAGCTTTCTTT
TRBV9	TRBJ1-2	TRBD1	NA	CASSVTGTGGYGYTF	TGTGCCAGCAGCGTGACCGGGACAGGGGGTTACGGCTACACCTTC
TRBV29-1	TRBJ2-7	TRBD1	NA	CSGGTGKGEQYF	TGCAGCGGAGGGACAGGGAAGGGCGAGCAGTACTTC
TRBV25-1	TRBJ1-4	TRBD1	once	CASSDTGAIEEKLFF	TGTGCCAGCAGTGATACAGGGGCAATAGAGGAAAAACTGTTTTTT
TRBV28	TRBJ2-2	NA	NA	CASRQSANTGELFF	TGTGCCAGCAGGCAATCGGCGAACACCGGGGAGCTGTTTTTT
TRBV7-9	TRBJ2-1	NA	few	CASTPPAAGFAEQFF	TGTGCCAGCACCCCCCCGGCGGCTGGATTTGCTGAGCAGTTCTTC
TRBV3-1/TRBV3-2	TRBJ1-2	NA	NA	CASSPHERGWGRGSYGYTF	TGTGCCAGCAGCCCACACGAACGTGGGTGGGGGCGCGGGAGTTATGGCTACACCTTC
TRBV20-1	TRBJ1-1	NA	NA	CTPQGRTEAFF	TGCACCCCCCAGGGTCGGACTGAAGCTTTCTTT
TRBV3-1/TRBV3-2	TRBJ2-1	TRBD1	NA	CASSPRDRELGEQFF	TGTGCCAGCAGCCCCCGGGACAGGGAACTCGGTGAGCAGTTCTTC
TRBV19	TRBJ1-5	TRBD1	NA	CASSIRTGGDGNQPQHF	TGTGCCAGTAGTATCCGGACAGGGGGAGACGGCAATCAGCCCCAGCATTTT
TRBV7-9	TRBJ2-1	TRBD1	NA	CASRLTGLGANEQFF	TGTGCCAGCAGATTGACAGGGTTGGGGGCCAATGAGCAGTTCTTC
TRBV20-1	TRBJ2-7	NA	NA	CSAIGGTEQYF	TGCAGTGCCATTGGGGGGACCGAGCAGTACTTC
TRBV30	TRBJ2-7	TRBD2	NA	CAWGLAGPSYEQYF	TGTGCCTGGGGTTTAGCGGGACCCTCCTACGAGCAGTACTTC
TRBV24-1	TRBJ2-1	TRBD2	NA	CATSDQNPTSAYNEQFF	TGTGCCACCAGTGACCAAAATCCGACTAGCGCTTACAATGAGCAGTTCTTC
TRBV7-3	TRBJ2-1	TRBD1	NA	CASSWGQGNEQFF	TGTGCCAGCAGCTGGGGACAGGGCAATGAGCAGTTCTTC
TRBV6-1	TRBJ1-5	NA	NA	CASSERGGQHQPQHF	TGTGCCAGCAGTGAAAGGGGCGGACAGCATCAGCCCCAGCATTTT
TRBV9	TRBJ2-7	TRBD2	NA	CASSVGDVLAGAEQYF	TGTGCCAGCAGCGTAGGGGATGTCCTAGCGGGAGCCGAGCAGTACTTC
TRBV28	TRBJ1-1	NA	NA	CASSPQGHRFLAFF	TGTGCCAGCAGTCCCCAGGGGCACAGATTTTTGGCTTTCTTT
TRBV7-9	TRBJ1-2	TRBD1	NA	CASSHGQGAQDGYTF	TGTGCCAGCAGTCATGGACAGGGGGCGCAGGATGGCTACACCTTC
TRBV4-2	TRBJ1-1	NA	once	CASSPRQVGDTEAFF	TGTGCCAGCAGCCCCAGACAGGTAGGAGACACTGAAGCTTTCTTT
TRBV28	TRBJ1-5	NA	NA	CASRPGGAGGDQPQHF	TGTGCCAGCAGACCGGGAGGGGCCGGCGGAGATCAGCCCCAGCATTTT
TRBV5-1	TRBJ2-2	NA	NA	CASSLDARGNTGELFF	TGCGCCAGCAGCTTGGATGCCAGGGGGAACACCGGGGAGCTGTTTTTT
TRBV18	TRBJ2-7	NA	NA	CASSIGQSSYEQYF	TGTGCCAGCTCAATCGGACAGAGCTCCTACGAGCAGTACTTC